This TCR beta chain was captured by sequencing in a study of blood T cell repertoires in COVID-19 (dated by TCRdb to the early 2020s). Regarding the study in general: The collaborator samples originated in the United States, Italy and Spain and spanned the acute and convalescent phases of COVID-19. The prospective study material was composed of cDNA or gDNA derived from T cells, B-cell-depleted T cells, or PBMCs. The dataset comprised deeply sampled blood TCRbeta repertoires from subjects exposed to, actively infected with, or recovered from COVID-19. A freely available public database, intended as a resource for researchers studying the immune response to SARS-CoV-2, is where the repertoires were released. Samples were obtained from the ongoing ImmuneRACE study (first 160 participants) and from about 1,300 subjects provided by 6 global collaborators. The sample metadata nearly always contained a de-identified subject ID, COVID-19 status, age in years and sex. Where HLA class I and class II types were available, the types were taken from metadata supplied by the sample provider, not from assay-based typing.

With respect to this clone: The antigen it recognizes is unknown. The sample holds no much larger clone one base away, and base qualities are not on file.

The CDR3 numbers 15 residues from cysteine through phenylalanine. Only the CDR3 DNA stays, 45 bases, in frame from base 1. Clipping removes 5 bases from V and 4 bases from J, with 8 as the unmatched junction base count. CDR1 MNHEY and CDR2 SMNVEV were looked up in the germline V gene (reference sequence). TCRbeta CDR3 regions were amplified from genomic DNA by means of the immunoSEQ Assay, a bias-controlled multiplex PCR. Per the original workflow: Within the assay, amplification of reference gene primers was used to estimate how many nucleated cells each sample contained. Sequence reads were collapsed and filtered to measure the absolute abundance of every unique TCRbeta CDR3 rearrangement. Productive Simpson clonality was computed per sample as the square root of Simpson's diversity index over productive rearrangements. The clones in this table, taken by TCRdb from immuneACCESS, are in-frame only. Not every clone is retained; where verified, under half of the shortfall comes from an unresolved V gene, and the cause of the rest is unknown. V and J calls and clone size are as listed in that table; D and trimming were resolved from the DNA. The sample includes 250,000 to 300,000 clones, with approximately 85% observed a single time. Together, the top ten hold about 1% of the sample.

Participants in the prospective study were aged 18 to 89 years, lived in approximately 26 United States geographic areas, and enrolled through a virtual design. Cohort assignment in the prospective study relied on participant-reported clinical history from a screening survey and a study questionnaire. For ImmuneRACE Cohort 3, a participant was defined as recovered based on two consecutive negative NP/OP PCR tests, clearance by a healthcare professional, or resolution of symptoms. In the prospective study, mobile phlebotomists collected whole blood, serum and a nasopharyngeal or oropharyngeal swab from each participant. Participants in the prospective study had the option to provide additional blood draws and questionnaires over a roughly 2-month period. Before DNA extraction, prospective study blood samples were shipped either frozen or at room temperature. Beyond this particular receptor, the publication reports: Clinical and demographic metadata were provided uncurated, with the amount varying by source and participant.

The receptor was derived from a woman in her 30s who had recovered from COVID-19. The V gene is TRBV27 and the J gene is TRBJ1-2, and TRBD1 matches 9 of the central bases. The material sequenced was PBMCs or T cells enriched from blood (not recorded which). The CDR3 amino acid sequence is: CASSTYRGQGYGYTF. The sequenced DNA is TGTGCCAGCAGTACATACAGGGGGCAAGGCTATGGCTACACCTTC.